This T cell receptor beta chain was documented in a study of blood T cell repertoires in COVID-19. Turning to the study itself: From T cells, B-cell-depleted T cells, or PBMCs came the material, which was cDNA or gDNA.

Method: immunoSEQ multiplex PCR; TCRdb's copy keeps in-frame clones and lacks some. The sample has under 350,000 clones, just under 90% seen once. This clone was seen just once. Sequenced: peripheral blood. The receptor was derived from a woman in her twenties or thirties with COVID-19, enrolled during active disease.

CDR3 coding DNA: TGTGCCATCAGTGAGTCGGCGGTCGCACGTGAAAAACTGTTTTTT. Translated, it gives CAISESAVAREKLFF. The chain recombines TRBV10-3 with TRBJ1-4; D call uncertain. The CDR3 is 15 residues long. The V gene's germline CDR1 is ENHRY and CDR2 SYGVKD. Trimming pared 0 bases from V and 7 bases from J, leaving 12 bases between.